These T cell receptor beta chains were read from a single sample in a study of shared clonotypes between healthy human individuals. Profiling relied on immunoSEQ multiplex PCR, and the TCRdb table lists in-frame clones only, not all of them. The sample consists of 98,000 or so clones, 68% of them appearing once. Sample: memory CD8+ T cells sorted from blood. The origin of the receptors is a woman aged 25 to 39 in good health. The CDR3 runs from the conserved cysteine through the conserved F or W. Fields, in order: CDR3 protein, CDR3 DNA, J gene, clone size, D gene, V gene. D genes are given only for firm matches. Size tells how often a clone was seen (once, few, many) or the class of an expanded clone, and some rows leave it out.

CDR3aa: CASSQEGEPYNEQFF; CDR3nt: TGTGCCAGCAGCCAAGAGGGGGAGCCGTACAATGAGCAGTTCTTC; j_gene: TRBJ2-1; abundance: .; d_gene: .; v_gene: TRBV14
CDR3aa: CASSYSRASGRYEQYF; CDR3nt: TGTGCCAGCAGTTACTCGAGGGCTAGCGGGAGGTACGAGCAGTACTTC; j_gene: TRBJ2-7; abundance: .; d_gene: TRBD2; v_gene: TRBV6-6
CDR3aa: CASSLLFGGSGTGELFF; CDR3nt: TGTGCCAGCAGTTTATTATTTGGAGGGTCTGGCACCGGGGAGCTGTTTTTT; j_gene: TRBJ2-2; abundance: .; d_gene: .; v_gene: TRBV27
CDR3aa: CASSATGWHEQYF; CDR3nt: TGTGCCAGCAGCGCCACAGGGTGGCACGAGCAGTACTTC; j_gene: TRBJ2-7; abundance: .; d_gene: .; v_gene: TRBV28
CDR3aa: CSVETGTATYEQYF; CDR3nt: TGCAGCGTGGAAACCGGGACGGCTACCTACGAGCAGTACTTC; j_gene: TRBJ2-7; abundance: .; d_gene: .; v_gene: TRBV29-1
CDR3aa: CASSPLTGANTEAFF; CDR3nt: TGTGCCAGCAGCCCCTTGACAGGAGCGAACACTGAAGCTTTCTTT; j_gene: TRBJ1-1; abundance: .; d_gene: .; v_gene: TRBV7-8
CDR3aa: CASSQELSGSIWVADTQYF; CDR3nt: TGTGCCAGCAGCCAGGAGCTTAGCGGGTCGATATGGGTGGCAGATACGCAGTATTTT; j_gene: TRBJ2-3; abundance: .; d_gene: TRBD2; v_gene: TRBV9
CDR3aa: CASSLVQGMNTEAFF; CDR3nt: TGTGCCAGCAGCTTAGTTCAGGGGATGAACACTGAAGCTTTCTTT; j_gene: TRBJ1-1; abundance: .; d_gene: .; v_gene: TRBV7-6
CDR3aa: CASSSPRDRAYNEQFF; CDR3nt: TGTGCCAGCAGCTCACCCCGGGACAGAGCCTACAATGAGCAGTTCTTC; j_gene: TRBJ2-1; abundance: once; d_gene: .; v_gene: TRBV12-1
CDR3aa: CASSPPGQTPHTEDGYTF; CDR3nt: TGTGCCAGCAGTCCACCCGGCCAGACACCTCACACGGAGGATGGCTACACCTTC; j_gene: TRBJ1-2; abundance: many; d_gene: .; v_gene: TRBV7-9
CDR3aa: CASSRDPSNTGELFF; CDR3nt: TGTGCCAGCAGTCGCGACCCTTCGAACACCGGGGAGCTGTTTTTT; j_gene: TRBJ2-2; abundance: .; d_gene: .; v_gene: TRBV28
CDR3aa: CASSPPRPTLSGANVLTF; CDR3nt: TGTGCCAGCAGCCCGCCACGTCCTACCCTCTCTGGGGCCAACGTCCTGACTTTC; j_gene: TRBJ2-6; abundance: many; d_gene: .; v_gene: TRBV7-9
CDR3aa: CSVPSGPLSYNEQFF; CDR3nt: TGCAGCGTTCCTAGCGGTCCCTTGTCCTACAATGAGCAGTTCTTC; j_gene: TRBJ2-1; abundance: .; d_gene: TRBD2; v_gene: TRBV29-1
CDR3aa: CASSLDLELAGEIPHEQYF; CDR3nt: TGTGCCAGCAGCTTGGACCTTGAACTAGCGGGAGAAATTCCCCACGAGCAGTACTTC; j_gene: TRBJ2-7; abundance: many; d_gene: TRBD2; v_gene: TRBV5-7
CDR3aa: CASSLIDSNQPQHF; CDR3nt: TGTGCCAGCAGCTTAATAGATAGCAATCAGCCCCAGCATTTT; j_gene: TRBJ1-5; abundance: .; d_gene: .; v_gene: TRBV7-8
CDR3aa: CASSQLFGLATTIGFHEQFF; CDR3nt: TGCGCCAGCAGCCAACTATTCGGACTAGCGACAACAATTGGATTCCATGAGCAGTTCTTC; j_gene: TRBJ2-1; abundance: .; d_gene: TRBD2; v_gene: TRBV4-1
CDR3aa: CASSGRNNQPQHF; CDR3nt: TGTGCCAGCAGCGGACGGAACAATCAGCCCCAGCATTTT; j_gene: TRBJ1-5; abundance: few; d_gene: .; v_gene: TRBV5-6
CDR3aa: CASSGVGQPFYEQYF; CDR3nt: TGTGCCAGCAGTGGCGTAGGACAGCCTTTCTACGAGCAGTACTTC; j_gene: TRBJ2-7; abundance: .; d_gene: .; v_gene: TRBV25-1
CDR3aa: CASMGISASRIIHEQYF; CDR3nt: TGTGCCAGCATGGGTATATCAGCGTCCCGTATCATCCACGAGCAGTACTTC; j_gene: TRBJ2-7; abundance: .; d_gene: .; v_gene: TRBV27
CDR3aa: CASSITLIPLAGASTDTQYF; CDR3nt: TGTGCCAGTAGTATTACCCTTATACCACTAGCGGGAGCAAGCACAGATACGCAGTATTTT; j_gene: TRBJ2-3; abundance: .; d_gene: TRBD2; v_gene: TRBV19
CDR3aa: CASSSDPPWYWNTEAFF; CDR3nt: TGTGCCAGCAGCTCTGACCCCCCATGGTATTGGAACACTGAAGCTTTCTTT; j_gene: TRBJ1-1; abundance: .; d_gene: .; v_gene: TRBV13
CDR3aa: CASSSPRSSYNEQFF; CDR3nt: TGTGCCAGCAGCAGCCCGAGGAGCTCCTACAATGAGCAGTTCTTC; j_gene: TRBJ2-1; abundance: .; d_gene: .; v_gene: TRBV5-4
CDR3aa: CASSARGGAAGYGYTF; CDR3nt: TGTGCCAGTAGTGCCCGAGGGGGGGCCGCTGGGTATGGCTACACCTTC; j_gene: TRBJ1-2; abundance: .; d_gene: .; v_gene: TRBV19
CDR3aa: CASSDGDGRNEQFF; CDR3nt: TGTGCCAGCAGTGACGGGGACGGGAGGAATGAGCAGTTCTTC; j_gene: TRBJ2-1; abundance: many; d_gene: TRBD2; v_gene: TRBV6-4
CDR3aa: CASSSGSYSYEQYF; CDR3nt: TGTGCCAGTAGTAGTGGCAGCTACTCCTACGAGCAGTACTTC; j_gene: TRBJ2-7; abundance: .; d_gene: .; v_gene: TRBV19
CDR3aa: CASSQLRDYARRNTEAFF; CDR3nt: TGCGCCAGCAGCCAATTACGTGATTATGCACGTCGTAACACTGAAGCTTTCTTT; j_gene: TRBJ1-1; abundance: few; d_gene: .; v_gene: TRBV4-1
CDR3aa: CASSPRARTSGIGEQYF; CDR3nt: TGTGCCAGCTCACCACGAGCCCGGACTAGCGGGATAGGGGAGCAGTACTTC; j_gene: TRBJ2-7; abundance: few; d_gene: TRBD2; v_gene: TRBV18
CDR3aa: CASTIVGGPQETQYF; CDR3nt: TGTGCCAGCACTATAGTGGGGGGACCTCAAGAGACCCAGTACTTC; j_gene: TRBJ2-5; abundance: .; d_gene: .; v_gene: TRBV2
CDR3aa: CASSHRVTNTEAFF; CDR3nt: TGTGCCAGCAGTCATAGGGTTACCAACACTGAAGCTTTCTTT; j_gene: TRBJ1-1; abundance: .; d_gene: .; v_gene: TRBV2
CDR3aa: CASSRTGGEEKLFF; CDR3nt: TGTGCCAGCAGCCGGACAGGGGGCGAGGAAAAACTGTTTTTT; j_gene: TRBJ1-4; abundance: .; d_gene: TRBD1; v_gene: TRBV5-4
CDR3aa: CASSQEPDRYEQYF; CDR3nt: TGTGCCAGCAGCCAAGAGCCTGACAGATACGAGCAGTACTTC; j_gene: TRBJ2-7; abundance: many; d_gene: .; v_gene: TRBV14
CDR3aa: CASRTPGNTGELFF; CDR3nt: TGTGCCAGCAGAACTCCGGGGAACACCGGGGAGCTGTTTTTT; j_gene: TRBJ2-2; abundance: .; d_gene: .; v_gene: TRBV2
CDR3aa: CASSLGPAPGEETQYF; CDR3nt: TGTGCCAGCAGCTTAGGTCCAGCGCCGGGGGAAGAGACCCAGTACTTC; j_gene: TRBJ2-5; abundance: .; d_gene: .; v_gene: TRBV7-9
CDR3aa: CACQGLASYNEQFF; CDR3nt: TGTGCCTGCCAAGGACTAGCGTCGTACAATGAGCAGTTCTTC; j_gene: TRBJ2-1; abundance: once; d_gene: TRBD2; v_gene: TRBV28
CDR3aa: CASSDSTGVEAFF; CDR3nt: TGTGCCAGCAGTGATTCAACAGGGGTAGAAGCTTTCTTT; j_gene: TRBJ1-1; abundance: .; d_gene: TRBD1; v_gene: TRBV6-6
CDR3aa: CASSVAGLAVYNEQFF; CDR3nt: TGTGCCAGCAGCGTAGCTGGACTAGCGGTCTACAATGAGCAGTTCTTC; j_gene: TRBJ2-1; abundance: .; d_gene: TRBD2; v_gene: TRBV9
CDR3aa: CASSSRTLGLEQYF; CDR3nt: TGTGCCAGCAGCTCCCGAACCTTGGGTCTAGAGCAGTACTTC; j_gene: TRBJ2-7; abundance: .; d_gene: .; v_gene: TRBV7-8